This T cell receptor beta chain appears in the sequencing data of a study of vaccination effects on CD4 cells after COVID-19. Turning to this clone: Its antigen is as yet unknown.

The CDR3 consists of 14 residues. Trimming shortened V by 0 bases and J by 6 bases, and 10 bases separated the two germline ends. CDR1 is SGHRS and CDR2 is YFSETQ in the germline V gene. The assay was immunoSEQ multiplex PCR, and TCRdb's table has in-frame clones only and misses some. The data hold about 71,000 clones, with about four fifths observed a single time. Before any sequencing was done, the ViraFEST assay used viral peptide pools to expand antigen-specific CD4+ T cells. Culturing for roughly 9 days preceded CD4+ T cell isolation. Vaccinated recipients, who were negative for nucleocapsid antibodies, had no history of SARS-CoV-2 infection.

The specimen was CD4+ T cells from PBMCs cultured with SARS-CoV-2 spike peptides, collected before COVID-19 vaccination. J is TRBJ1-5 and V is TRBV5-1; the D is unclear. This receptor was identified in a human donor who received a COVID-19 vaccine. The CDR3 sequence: CASSLGDEGQPQHF. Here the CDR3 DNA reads TGCGCCAGCAGCTTGGGAGACGAGGGTCAGCCCCAGCATTTT. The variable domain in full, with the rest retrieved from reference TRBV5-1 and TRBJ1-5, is KAGVTQTPRYLIKTRGQQVTLSCSPISGHRSVSWYQQTPGQGLQFLFEYFSETQRNKGNFPGRFSGRQFSNSRSEMNVSTLELGDSALYLCASSLGDEGQPQHFGDGTRLSIL.